This TCR beta chain comes out of a study of T cell responses to AZD1222 COVID-19 vaccine. On the study more broadly: Pooled together were second doses at about 4 or about 12 weeks. Study findings and constraints: No day 14 peak samples; only post-peak repertoires were characterized. At baseline, just a handful of AZD1222 recipients tested seropositive.

A remark on this clone: Its antigen is unknown.

The germline V gene has CDR1 SGHKS and CDR2 YYEKEE (reference sequence). The CDR3 sequence is 15 residues long. Deletions cut 3 bases from V and 3 bases from J, with 12 bases between. Sequencing used immunoSEQ multiplex PCR; TCRdb keeps in-frame clones, though not all of them. This sample has fewer than 150,000 clones, with roughly nine tenths found just once. This receptor was taken from an adult in good health. The sample was peripheral blood, taken on day 0 of AZD1222 vaccination. The V gene is TRBV5-5, the J gene TRBJ2-2; unclear D gene. In nucleotides, the CDR3 is TGTGCCAGCAGCTCTCGGACCTCGTACACCGGGGAGCTGTTTTTT. Translation gives CASSSRTSYTGELFF.